This T cell receptor (beta chain) appears in the sequencing data of a study of control samples from healthy donors and cancer patients. CDR1 and CDR2 (germline): LNHNV, YYDKDF (reference sequence). With V trimmed by 1 base and J by 6 bases, 5 bases remained unmatched. This CDR3 spans 15 amino acids. TCRdb's table, derived via immunoSEQ multiplex PCR, lists solely in-frame clones and lacks some. The sample yields some 150,000 clones, roughly nine tenths seen once. The chain is built from TRBV15 and TRBJ1-4, with 7 bases identical to TRBD1. The specimen sequenced was blood. This receptor was obtained from a man aged 18 to 30 in good health. The CDR3 region has the DNA TGTGCCACCAGCAGAGTGGGACAGTCCTATGAAAAACTGTTTTTT. Translating it yields CATSRVGQSYEKLFF.